The rows below give T cell receptor beta chains drawn from one sample of a study of PD-L1 blockade in urothelial cancer. The protocol was immunoSEQ multiplex PCR, while the TCRdb copy is restricted to in-frame clones and leaves out a portion. In the table there are just under 30,000 clones, approximately 86% of which are singletons. The sequences come from PBMCs, collected around atezolizumab (anti-PD-L1) treatment. The receptor set was obtained from a man aged 45-60 years with urothelial cancer. The CDR3 runs from the conserved cysteine through the conserved F or W. The D gene is left open where the match is weak. Only some rows state a clone size, as once, few, many or a class for expanded clones.

clone_size: .
v_call: TRBV12-5
j_call: TRBJ1-1
d_call: .
cdr3_nt: TGTGCTAGTGGTTTAAAGGGGCCAGGGACTGAAGCTTTCTTT
cdr3_aa: CASGLKGPGTEAFF

clone_size: .
v_call: TRBV4-1
j_call: TRBJ1-3
d_call: TRBD1
cdr3_nt: TGCGCCAGCAGCCATAGGGGTCTGACAGGGCCGCGACGGATGAACTCTGGAAACACCATATATTTT
cdr3_aa: CASSHRGLTGPRRMNSGNTIYF

clone_size: .
v_call: TRBV27
j_call: TRBJ2-3
d_call: .
cdr3_nt: TGTGCCAGCAGTCTCCAGACTATTCCCAACCCGTTTACGCAGTATTTT
cdr3_aa: CASSLQTIPNPFTQYF

clone_size: .
v_call: TRBV10-2
j_call: TRBJ2-5
d_call: .
cdr3_nt: TGCGCCAGCAGTGAGTCCGAGTTCCGTGAGACCCAGTACTTC
cdr3_aa: CASSESEFRETQYF

clone_size: .
v_call: TRBV9
j_call: TRBJ2-5
d_call: TRBD2
cdr3_nt: TGTGCCAGCAGCGTAGTTTCCGGGGGGGCACGTGAGACCCAGTACTTC
cdr3_aa: CASSVVSGGARETQYF

clone_size: .
v_call: TRBV6-5
j_call: TRBJ2-7
d_call: .
cdr3_nt: TGTGCCAGCAGTTCCGGCCTGAGGAGCTCCTACGAGCAGTACTTC
cdr3_aa: CASSSGLRSSYEQYF

clone_size: .
v_call: TRBV6-5
j_call: TRBJ2-7
d_call: TRBD2
cdr3_nt: TGTGCCACCCAAGTTAGCGGGGGCAACTACGAGCAGTACTTC
cdr3_aa: CATQVSGGNYEQYF

clone_size: .
v_call: TRBV11-2
j_call: TRBJ2-1
d_call: .
cdr3_nt: TGTGCCAGCAGGTCCGTCAAGGGGCGCCTCAATGAGCAGTTCTTC
cdr3_aa: CASRSVKGRLNEQFF

clone_size: .
v_call: TRBV5-1
j_call: TRBJ2-2
d_call: .
cdr3_nt: TGCGCCAGCAGCTTCGGTGGCGGGGAGCTGTTTTTT
cdr3_aa: CASSFGGGELFF

clone_size: .
v_call: TRBV28
j_call: TRBJ2-7
d_call: .
cdr3_nt: TGTGCCAGCAGTTTGTTCCCGGGTGGGCAGTACTTC
cdr3_aa: CASSLFPGGQYF

clone_size: .
v_call: TRBV7-7
j_call: TRBJ2-5
d_call: TRBD2
cdr3_nt: TGTGCTAGCAGCTTAGTTCGTACTAGCGGGGCCGAGACCCAGTACTTC
cdr3_aa: CASSLVRTSGAETQYF

clone_size: .
v_call: TRBV10-3
j_call: TRBJ2-1
d_call: TRBD1
cdr3_nt: TGTGCCATCAGTGATGGGGACAGGCTCTACAATGAGCAGTTCTTC
cdr3_aa: CAISDGDRLYNEQFF

clone_size: .
v_call: TRBV28
j_call: TRBJ2-3
d_call: TRBD2
cdr3_nt: TGTGCCAGCAGGGCGGGAGCCCCTAGCACAGATACGCAGTATTTT
cdr3_aa: CASRAGAPSTDTQYF

clone_size: .
v_call: TRBV30
j_call: TRBJ1-5
d_call: .
cdr3_nt: TGTGCCTGGAGCCTATGGGGGCAGATCAATCAGCCCCAGCATTTT
cdr3_aa: CAWSLWGQINQPQHF

clone_size: .
v_call: TRBV30
j_call: TRBJ2-3
d_call: .
cdr3_nt: TGTGCCTGGAGTGTACTCCAAAATACGCAGTATTTT
cdr3_aa: CAWSVLQNTQYF

clone_size: .
v_call: TRBV27
j_call: TRBJ2-5
d_call: .
cdr3_nt: TGTGCCAGCAGCCCTACGCCCATGAGGGGGGAGACCCAGTACTTC
cdr3_aa: CASSPTPMRGETQYF

clone_size: once
v_call: TRBV19
j_call: TRBJ1-2
d_call: .
cdr3_nt: TGTGCCAGTAGTACCCCCGGGATTAACTATGGCTACACCTTC
cdr3_aa: CASSTPGINYGYTF

clone_size: .
v_call: TRBV7-9
j_call: TRBJ1-5
d_call: TRBD1
cdr3_nt: TGTGCCAGCAGCTCCACGGACAGGGGCGGACAGCCCCAGCATTTT
cdr3_aa: CASSSTDRGGQPQHF

clone_size: .
v_call: TRBV9
j_call: TRBJ2-3
d_call: .
cdr3_nt: TGTGCCAGCAGCTCCCGGGACTTTTTAGGGCAGTATTTT
cdr3_aa: CASSSRDFLGQYF

clone_size: .
v_call: TRBV29-1
j_call: TRBJ2-7
d_call: TRBD1
cdr3_nt: TGCAGCGTTGCCCTTGGTTCGACAGGGACCTACGAGCAGTACTTC
cdr3_aa: CSVALGSTGTYEQYF

clone_size: .
v_call: TRBV6-6
j_call: TRBJ1-2
d_call: TRBD1
cdr3_nt: TGTGCCAGCAGTTTCCAAGGGACAGGGACCTATGGCTACACCTTC
cdr3_aa: CASSFQGTGTYGYTF

clone_size: .
v_call: TRBV19
j_call: TRBJ2-7
d_call: TRBD2
cdr3_nt: TGTGCCAGTAGTATAGACCCTACTAGCGGGACGGCGTGGGTGCAGTACTTC
cdr3_aa: CASSIDPTSGTAWVQYF

clone_size: .
v_call: TRBV6-4
j_call: TRBJ2-1
d_call: TRBD2
cdr3_nt: TGTGCCAGCAGTGTGGTCGCGGGAGGGAGATATGAGCAGTTCTTC
cdr3_aa: CASSVVAGGRYEQFF

clone_size: few
v_call: TRBV6-6
j_call: TRBJ2-2
d_call: .
cdr3_nt: TGTGCCAGCAGTTACCCACTAGCCCGGGTCACCGGGGAGCTGTTTTTT
cdr3_aa: CASSYPLARVTGELFF

clone_size: .
v_call: TRBV28
j_call: TRBJ2-3
d_call: TRBD2
cdr3_nt: TGTGCCAGCAGTGAACCCTGGTATAGCGGGAGGAACACAGATACGCAGTATTTT
cdr3_aa: CASSEPWYSGRNTDTQYF

clone_size: few
v_call: TRBV2
j_call: TRBJ2-2
d_call: .
cdr3_nt: TGTGCCAGCAGGGCGACTCCGAACACCGGGGAGCTGTTTTTT
cdr3_aa: CASRATPNTGELFF

clone_size: .
v_call: TRBV6-1
j_call: TRBJ2-3
d_call: .
cdr3_nt: TGTGCCAGCAGTGGGACAGCCAAAGATACGCAGTATTTT
cdr3_aa: CASSGTAKDTQYF

clone_size: few
v_call: TRBV2
j_call: TRBJ1-1
d_call: .
cdr3_nt: TGTGCCAGCAGTCGGGGGGCAGGCACTGAAGCTTTCTTT
cdr3_aa: CASSRGAGTEAFF

clone_size: .
v_call: TRBV6-5
j_call: TRBJ2-5
d_call: .
cdr3_nt: TGTGCCAGCAGTTACTCGGGTCTAGCGCGGGAAGAGACCCAGTACTTC
cdr3_aa: CASSYSGLAREETQYF

clone_size: .
v_call: TRBV28
j_call: TRBJ2-2
d_call: TRBD1
cdr3_nt: TGTGCCAGCAGTCGTAGGACAGGGACCGGGGAGCTGTTTTTT
cdr3_aa: CASSRRTGTGELFF

clone_size: .
v_call: TRBV9
j_call: TRBJ2-2
d_call: TRBD2
cdr3_nt: TGTGCCAGCAGCGTAGGACTAGCGGGAGACACCGGGGAGCTGTTTTTT
cdr3_aa: CASSVGLAGDTGELFF

clone_size: once
v_call: TRBV5-1
j_call: TRBJ2-1
d_call: .
cdr3_nt: TGCGCCAGCAGCTTGGCCCAGTCCTACAATGAGCAGTTCTTC
cdr3_aa: CASSLAQSYNEQFF

clone_size: .
v_call: TRBV6-1
j_call: TRBJ1-5
d_call: .
cdr3_nt: TGTGCCAGCAGGGTCGACACACTCAATCAGCCCCAGCATTTT
cdr3_aa: CASRVDTLNQPQHF

clone_size: .
v_call: TRBV27
j_call: TRBJ2-7
d_call: TRBD2
cdr3_nt: TGTGCCAGCAGTGGGTGGGGGGGGTCCTACGAGCAGTACTTC
cdr3_aa: CASSGWGGSYEQYF

clone_size: .
v_call: TRBV19
j_call: TRBJ2-5
d_call: TRBD1
cdr3_nt: TGTGCCAGTAGCCCGGGGGACAGGGGGCACCAAGAGACCCAGTACTTC
cdr3_aa: CASSPGDRGHQETQYF

clone_size: once
v_call: TRBV5-4
j_call: TRBJ2-7
d_call: .
cdr3_nt: TGTGCCAGCAGCTTGGCCAGGGCCCCCTACGAGCAGTACTTC
cdr3_aa: CASSLARAPYEQYF

clone_size: .
v_call: TRBV11-3
j_call: TRBJ2-3
d_call: .
cdr3_nt: TGTGCCAGCAGCTTAGGGAAGGGGTGGGGCGCAGATACGCAGTATTTT
cdr3_aa: CASSLGKGWGADTQYF

clone_size: few
v_call: TRBV2
j_call: TRBJ2-7
d_call: .
cdr3_nt: TGTGCCAGCAGTTACTCCTACGAGCAGTACTTC
cdr3_aa: CASSYSYEQYF

clone_size: .
v_call: TRBV19
j_call: TRBJ1-2
d_call: TRBD1
cdr3_nt: TGTGCCAGACCCCGGACAGGCGACTATGGCTACACCTTC
cdr3_aa: CARPRTGDYGYTF

clone_size: .
v_call: TRBV5-3
j_call: TRBJ2-3
d_call: .
cdr3_nt: TGTGCCAGAAGCTTGTTCACTAGCCACAACACAGATACGCAGTATTTT
cdr3_aa: CARSLFTSHNTDTQYF

clone_size: .
v_call: TRBV9
j_call: TRBJ1-1
d_call: TRBD1
cdr3_nt: TGTGCCAGCAGCTTAGGACAGGGAGTCACTGAAGCTTTCTTT
cdr3_aa: CASSLGQGVTEAFF

clone_size: .
v_call: TRBV4-2
j_call: TRBJ1-1
d_call: .
cdr3_nt: TGTGCCAGCAGCCAACAGTTAATGAACACTGAAGCTTTCTTT
cdr3_aa: CASSQQLMNTEAFF

clone_size: .
v_call: TRBV15
j_call: TRBJ2-2
d_call: TRBD2
cdr3_nt: TGTGCCACCAGCAGAGCCGTCGGAGTAGCGGGAGTGAATGGCGGGGAGCTGTTTTTT
cdr3_aa: CATSRAVGVAGVNGGELFF

clone_size: .
v_call: TRBV28
j_call: TRBJ2-1
d_call: TRBD2
cdr3_nt: TGTGCCAGCAGTTTGGGTCTAGCGGGAGGGAGGAATGAGCAGTTCTTC
cdr3_aa: CASSLGLAGGRNEQFF

clone_size: .
v_call: TRBV7-9
j_call: TRBJ1-5
d_call: TRBD1
cdr3_nt: TGTGCCAGCAGCTCCTCAGGGGGCGCAAGACAGCCCCAGCATTTT
cdr3_aa: CASSSSGGARQPQHF

clone_size: .
v_call: TRBV7-5
j_call: TRBJ2-5
d_call: .
cdr3_nt: TGTGCCAGAAGCTTAGTCCGCAGCGAGACCCAAGAGACCCAGTACTTC
cdr3_aa: CARSLVRSETQETQYF

clone_size: .
v_call: TRBV11-2
j_call: TRBJ2-3
d_call: TRBD2
cdr3_nt: TGTGCCAGCAGCTTATTGGCGGGGGGGCGAGATACGCAGTATTTT
cdr3_aa: CASSLLAGGRDTQYF

clone_size: .
v_call: TRBV6-6
j_call: TRBJ1-2
d_call: TRBD1
cdr3_nt: TGTGCCAGCAGCAGAGACAGGGACTATGGCTACACCTTC
cdr3_aa: CASSRDRDYGYTF

clone_size: .
v_call: TRBV6-1
j_call: TRBJ2-7
d_call: TRBD1
cdr3_nt: TGTGCCAGCAGCCCGGGACAGGGGGTGTACGAGCAGTACTTC
cdr3_aa: CASSPGQGVYEQYF

clone_size: once
v_call: TRBV12-5
j_call: TRBJ2-1
d_call: .
cdr3_nt: TGTGCTAGTGTGGGTCGGGGAAGCTCCTACAATGAGCAGTTCTTC
cdr3_aa: CASVGRGSSYNEQFF